The next 20 T cell receptor beta chains were all read from a single sample in a study of shared clonotypes between healthy human individuals. Clones were sequenced by immunoSEQ multiplex PCR, and TCRdb holds only the in-frame ones, with some missing. Among about 1 million clones listed, about 75% were seen once. Sequencing was carried out using memory CD4+ T cells sorted from blood. Subset indicated: CD45RA-negative fraction. These TCRs come from a man in his late teens or twenties in good health.

J is TRBJ1-2 and V is TRBV28, with 8 bases matching TRBD1. The CDR3 covers 14 residues. Germline loops: CDR1 MDHEN, CDR2 SYDVKM. The J segment lost 8 bases and the V segment lost 5 bases, leaving 10 bases of the junction unmatched. CDR3 in DNA: TGTGCCAGCAGTCCCCCCCAGGGGGCAAGGGGCTACACCTTC. Translated: CASSPPQGARGYTF.

The genes are TRBV5-1 and TRBJ2-1; TRBD1 matches 10 bases. The germline CDR1 and CDR2 sequences are SGHRS and YFSETQ. Trimming removed 1 base from V and 6 bases from J; junction bases left unmatched: 10. This CDR3 is 17 amino acids long. CDR3 region: CASSLFGGQGTTNEQFF. In nucleotides, the CDR3 is TGCGCCAGCAGCTTGTTTGGGGGACAGGGGACGACCAATGAGCAGTTCTTC.

The chain carries TRBV4-1 and TRBJ2-3; D is perhaps TRBD1 (6 bases). Germline V gene lookup returns CDR1 MGHRA and CDR2 YSYEKL. CDR3 length: 15 residues. V lost 1 base and J lost 2, with 10 bases in between. This CDR3 reads CASSQGQVITDTQYF. For the CDR3, the DNA is TGCGCCAGCAGCCAAGGACAGGTAATCACAGATACGCAGTATTTT.

The chain has TRBV5-4 and TRBJ2-3; 9 positions match TRBD1. V gave up 1 base and J gave up 4 bases; unmatched junction bases: 4. Germline CDR1 and CDR2: SGHNT and YYREEE (reference sequence). The CDR3 sequence is 15 residues long. CDR3 DNA: TGTGCCAGCAGCTTGCCGGGACAGGGTTCAGATACGCAGTATTTT. It codes for CASSLPGQGSDTQYF.

This rearrangement joins TRBV6-5 to TRBJ1-6; D is unclear. From germline, CDR1 is MNHEY and CDR2 SVGAGI. There are 15 residues in the CDR3. V dropped 5 bases and J dropped 3 bases, with 11 bases sitting between them. CDR3 residues: CASSLGRDYNSPLHF. The CDR3 DNA sequence: TGTGCCAGCAGTCTGGGCCGTGACTATAATTCACCCCTCCACTTT.

This clone has at least ten counts. The chain is built from TRBV19 and TRBJ1-1; possibly TRBD1 for D (5 bases). There are 15 residues in the CDR3. The germline V gene encodes CDR1 LNHDA and CDR2 SQIVND (reference sequence). V lost 3 bases, J lost 1 base, and 12 bases lay in between. Here the CDR3 DNA reads TGTGCCAGTAGTATGGGGCAAAAGCAGAACACTGAAGCTTTCTTT. Translating it yields CASSMGQKQNTEAFF.

This chain links TRBV18 with TRBJ2-5, with no clear D. V dropped 0 bases and J dropped 1 base, with 9 bases sitting between them. Germline loops: CDR1 KGHSH, CDR2 LQKENI. This CDR3 has 15 residues. The CDR3 is CASSPPAHSQETQYF. The CDR3 DNA is TGTGCCAGCTCACCACCGGCTCACAGCCAAGAGACCCAGTACTTC.

V and J are TRBV18 and TRBJ2-7; 7 nucleotides match TRBD2. Germline V CDR1 and CDR2: KGHSH, LQKENI. This CDR3 contains 15 residues. The ends lost 0 bases at V and 3 bases at J; junction bases unmatched: 5. The CDR3 loop reads CASSPPSSGIYEQYF. DNA for the CDR3: TGTGCCAGCTCACCACCTAGCAGCGGGATCTACGAGCAGTACTTC. The entire variable domain, with the rest obtained from reference TRBV18 and TRBJ2-7, is as follows: NAGVMQNPRHLVRRRGQEARLRCSPMKGHSHVYWYRQLPEEGLKFMVYLQKENIIDESGMPKERFSAEFPKEGPSILRIQQVVRGDSAAYFCASSPPSSGIYEQYFGPGTRLTVT.

J is TRBJ2-3 and V is TRBV15; D call uncertain. The CDR3 loop spans 11 amino acids. Trimming removed 3 bases from V and 3 bases from J, with 1 base in between. The germline V gene has CDR1 LNHNV and CDR2 YYDKDF (reference sequence). Here the CDR3 reads CATSRTDTQYF. The CDR3 coding sequence is TGTGCCACCAGCAGGACAGATACGCAGTATTTT.

This clone was seen a single time. The chain is built from TRBV5-6 and TRBJ2-1; 9 bases are shared with TRBD2. Germline lookup yields CDR1 SGHDT and CDR2 YYEEEE. After removal of 2 bases from V and 4 bases from J, the junction contained 4 bases not matched to a gene. This CDR3 spans 15 amino acids. Written as DNA, the CDR3 is TGTGCCAGCAGCTTCGGCGGGAGGGCGTACAATGAGCAGTTCTTC. This gives the protein CASSFGGRAYNEQFF.

The chain recombines TRBV7-2 with TRBJ2-7, with TRBD2 matching 8 bases. The CDR3 is 17 residues long. The germline V gene has CDR1 SGHTA and CDR2 FQGNSA. V gave up 0 bases and J gave up 2 bases; unmatched junction bases: 9. CDR3 nucleotides: TGTGCCAGCAGCTTAGCGTGGGGGGGAGCGGGAGCCTACGAGCAGTACTTC. It encodes CASSLAWGGAGAYEQYF.

Worth noting for this clone: One end of the junction is discordant with germline, which a read error may explain. The chain links TRBV9 to TRBJ1-2; perhaps TRBD1 as D (5 bases). Per the germline V gene, CDR1 is SGDLS and CDR2 is YYNGEE. This CDR3 is 14 amino acids long. For the CDR3, the DNA is TGTGCCAGCAGCGTAGATTCCGGGACCTATGGCTACGCCTTC. Amino acids: CASSVDSGTYGYAF.

J is TRBJ2-7 and V is TRBV7-2, with D possibly TRBD2 on 5 matching bases. Per the germline V gene, CDR1 is SGHTA and CDR2 is FQGNSA. The CDR3 runs to 12 residues. The germline V and J ends were trimmed by 1 base and 9 bases, with 10 bases remaining between them. CDR3 protein: CASSLDGGRQYF. In DNA, the CDR3 is TGTGCCAGCAGCTTAGACGGTGGGAGGCAGTACTTC.

The chain has TRBV18 and TRBJ2-2; no definite D call. The V end was cut by 3 bases, the J end by 3 bases, with 11 bases between. CDR1 KGHSH and CDR2 LQKENI come from the germline V gene. The CDR3 spans 15 residues. CDR3 loop: CASSPRASDTGELFF. The CDR3 DNA follows: TGTGCCAGCTCACCCCGGGCTTCAGACACCGGGGAGCTGTTTTTT.

The chain has TRBV6-1 and TRBJ1-1; D possibly corresponds to TRBD1 (6 bases). CDR3 length equals 15 residues. Germline lookup yields CDR1 MNHNS and CDR2 SASEGT. The V and J ends lost 5 bases and 4 bases respectively, with 17 bases between them. Here the CDR3 DNA reads TGTGCCAGCAGTTCTTACGACAGGCCCGCCACTGAAGCTTTCTTT. This sequence encodes CASSSYDRPATEAFF.

The chain couples TRBV5-1 to TRBJ2-6; the D is unclear. CDR1 and CDR2 from the germline V gene are SGHRS and YFSETQ. The CDR3 sequence is 14 residues long. V lost 9 bases and J lost 0, with 10 bases in between. The CDR3 coding sequence is TGCGCCACCCGACGAAACTCTGGGGCCAACGTCCTGACTTTC. Translation gives CATRRNSGANVLTF.

With respect to this clone: A read error is possible here, since a much larger clone lies one base away. The chain couples TRBV6-6 to TRBJ1-2; 9 bases agree with TRBD1. Looked up from germline, CDR1 is MNHNY and CDR2 is SVGAGI (reference sequence). The CDR3 extends over 14 amino acids. CDR3 nucleotide sequence: TGTGCCAGCAGTCCCGGGACAGGGAACTCTGGCTACACCTTC. Translation gives CASSPGTGNSGYTF.

This clone was found a few times. The chain recombines TRBV11-2 with TRBJ1-1, with TRBD1 as a possible D gene (5 bases). Trimming stripped 3 bases from V and 3 bases from J, with 11 bases between. This CDR3 has 14 residues. Germline V gene data show CDR1 as SGHAT and CDR2 as FQNNGV. DNA of the CDR3: TGTGCCAGCAGCTTCGGACAAGGTTACACTGAAGCTTTCTTT. Translation: CASSFGQGYTEAFF.

The gene calls are TRBV7-2 and TRBJ1-2; D remains ambiguous. The germline V gene encodes CDR1 SGHTA and CDR2 FQGNSA. Trimming took 4 bases from V and 6 from J, leaving 15 bases between them. CDR3 size: 14 residues. This CDR3 is CASSSRAGADGYTF. CDR3 nucleotide sequence: TGTGCCAGCAGCTCCCGTGCGGGCGCGGATGGCTACACCTTC.

This rearrangement joins TRBV9 to TRBJ2-7; 7 positions match TRBD2. CDR3 length equals 17 residues. CDR1 SGDLS and CDR2 YYNGEE come from the germline V gene. The V and J ends lost 4 bases and 0 bases, in that order; junction bases with no gene match: 13. CDR3 protein: CASSTEGLGPSSYEQYF. In nucleotides, the CDR3 is TGTGCCAGCAGCACAGAAGGACTAGGCCCGAGCTCCTACGAGCAGTACTTC.